A selection of T cell receptor beta chains follows, all from one sample in a study of graft-versus-host responses after intestinal transplantation. These receptors have no known antigen. The repertoire was sequenced with immunoSEQ multiplex PCR; TCRdb's copy has only in-frame clones and lacks some. The sample carries 55,000 to 75,000 clones, under 90% recorded once. The sample was unstimulated CD4+ T cells sorted from spleen or lymph node cells, taken before transplant. These receptors all come from a human donor who was the organ donor for an intestinal transplant. The CDR3 runs from the conserved cysteine through the conserved F or W. D genes are given only for firm matches. Where a row states a size, it is once, few, many or the class of an expanded clone; other rows omit it.

j_call | d_call | clone_size | v_call | cdr3_aa | cdr3_nt
TRBJ1-4 | - | - | TRBV4-1 | CASSQVTRQHNEKLFF | TGCGCCAGCAGCCAAGTAACCCGACAGCATAATGAAAAACTGTTTTTT
TRBJ1-4 | - | - | TRBV28 | CASSFGGKLFF | TGTGCCAGCAGTTTTGGGGGCAAACTGTTTTTT
TRBJ2-2 | - | few | TRBV7-8 | CASSNLGAVGGELFF | TGTGCCAGCAGCAATCTAGGGGCCGTGGGCGGGGAGCTGTTTTTT
TRBJ1-1 | TRBD1 | once | TRBV5-4 | CASSLVSGGFTEAFF | TGTGCCAGCAGCTTGGTGTCAGGGGGCTTTACTGAAGCTTTCTTT
TRBJ2-3 | TRBD2 | - | TRBV4-3 | CASSNSGGSPPQYF | TGCGCCAGCAGTAACAGCGGGGGGTCCCCGCCGCAGTATTTT
TRBJ1-2 | - | - | TRBV7-9 | CASSPRQGDYGYTF | TGTGCCAGCAGCCCACGACAAGGGGACTATGGCTACACCTTC
TRBJ1-2 | - | - | TRBV19 | CASSLTGSQNYGYTF | TGTGCCAGTAGTTTAACAGGGAGTCAAAACTATGGCTACACCTTC
TRBJ1-3 | - | - | TRBV7-8 | CASRSRVTIYF | TGTGCCAGCAGGTCGAGAGTTACCATATATTTT
TRBJ1-2 | - | - | TRBV5-1 | CASTREGRGDYGYTF | TGCGCCAGCACCCGCGAGGGACGGGGGGACTATGGCTACACCTTC
TRBJ1-5 | TRBD1 | once | TRBV6-6 | CASRPTGGGQPQHF | TGTGCCAGCAGGCCTACAGGGGGCGGTCAGCCCCAGCATTTT
TRBJ2-3 | - | - | TRBV7-9 | CASSLAGARTDTQYF | TGTGCCAGCAGCTTAGCGGGGGCCCGCACAGATACGCAGTATTTT
TRBJ1-2 | - | - | TRBV6-6 | CASSYTGGPDYTF | TGTGCCAGCAGTTACACCGGGGGTCCAGACTACACCTTC
TRBJ2-3 | - | - | TRBV7-8 | CASSLYVLADTQYF | TGTGCCAGCAGCCTATATGTCCTGGCAGATACGCAGTATTTT
TRBJ1-2 | TRBD1 | - | TRBV7-6 | CASSLGDSGIYGYTF | TGTGCCAGCAGCTTGGGGGACAGCGGAATCTATGGCTACACCTTC
TRBJ1-2 | - | - | TRBV5-1 | CASSLPGGPGGYTF | TGCGCCAGCAGTTTGCCCGGCGGGCCTGGGGGCTACACCTTC
TRBJ2-3 | TRBD2 | - | TRBV4-3 | CASSQEFGGVAEDTQYF | TGCGCCAGCAGCCAAGAGTTCGGGGGGGTCGCCGAAGATACGCAGTATTTT
TRBJ2-1 | - | - | TRBV6-5 | CAITDRLLDNEQFF | TGTGCCATTACCGACAGGCTTCTAGACAATGAGCAGTTCTTC
TRBJ1-3 | - | few | TRBV28 | CASSLFRGSGNTIYF | TGTGCCAGCAGTTTATTCAGGGGCTCTGGAAACACCATATATTTT